The source of this T cell receptor beta chain is a study of response to subunit inactivated influenza vaccine (dated by TCRdb to the late 2010s). Concerning the study at large: The study used deep quantitative T cell receptor repertoire profiling to track responses to a trivalent subunit inactivated influenza vaccine. Summary of the overall study and its limitations: The authors suggested that each seasonal influenza vaccination may recruit only a limited number of new T cells.

The library came from RT-PCR. Sequencer: Illumina HiSeq 2500. The public reads were reprocessed in TCRdb via fastp at Q25 and MiXCR, keeping in-frame beta chains. Records with the same CDR3 protein are collapsed into one entry carrying the most frequent genes and DNA. For this sample there are about 480,000 distinct CDR3 sequences; around 25% appear just once. The ten largest account for 1.9% of the sample. This clonotype turned up a few times. It has no known antigen specificity. One base away there is no much larger clone; base qualities are not given. The specimen comprised CD4+ T cells sorted from PBMCs, sampled roughly 5 days after vaccination. The receptor was derived from a man aged 50 to 59 who received an inactivated influenza vaccine. Donor details come from another sample of the same person, matched by shared clones.

The CDR3: CSANPSRGGAGETQYF. The base sequence is TGCAGTGCTAACCCTTCCCGGGGGGGCGCAGGGGAGACCCAGTACTTC. Here the chain combines TRBV20-1 and TRBJ2-5, and 8 junction bases match TRBD2. Germline trimming amounts to 4 bases on V and 5 bases on J, with 15 as the count of junction bases outside the gene matches. The CDR3, cysteine through phenylalanine, is 16 amino acids long. Only CDR3 DNA is held: 48 bases, read in frame from base 1. Sequences DFQATT (CDR1) and SNEGSKA (CDR2) are obtained from the germline V gene (reference sequence).